Reported below is one T cell receptor beta chain. This CDR3 is built from 15 residues. The V gene end was trimmed by 7 bases and the J gene end by 4 bases; junction bases not matched to a gene: 9. A universal primer site was created by template switching, with the cDNA bearing unique molecular identifiers. TCRdb independently ran MiXCR on the 5' RACE reads; one entry per CDR3 protein. The sample lists 500,000 to 650,000 distinct CDR3 sequences, around 20% occurring once. The entry originates in a study of identical twins. These records were also assigned to another study, of yellow fever vaccine responses in identical twins.

The gene calls are TRBV12-3 or TRBV12-4 and TRBJ1-5, with 8 bases that match TRBD1. The receptor's source is a woman in her late teens or twenties in good health. Sequencing was performed on CD4+ T cells sorted from blood. Written as DNA, the CDR3 is TGTGCCAGCACCCCAGAGGGGACAGGTAATCAGCCCCAGCATTTT. Translating it yields CASTPEGTGNQPQHF.